The clone carrying this T cell receptor beta chain came up a few times. PBMCs were obtained from under 13 ml fresh peripheral blood. These data are taken from a study of T cells in Graves' hyperthyroidism and ophthalmopathy. CDR3 length: 12 amino acids. Germline V gene lookup returns CDR1 MNHEY and CDR2 SVGEGT. Trimming took off 6 bases at V and 3 bases at J, with 7 bases between the two ends. The investigators amplified TCR beta CDR3 regions from RNA transcripts. The primer set for the first-round RT-PCR of the TCR CDR3 was HTBI. TCRdb fed the multiplex PCR reads into MiXCR, producing one record per CDR3 protein. The sample lists more than 500,000 distinct CDR3 sequences, around 16% occurring once.

Sequences were obtained from blood. The sequence came from a woman aged 25 to 39 with Graves' ophthalmopathy. The V and J genes are TRBV6-2 or TRBV6-3 and TRBJ2-3; unclear D gene. In DNA, the CDR3 is TGTGCCAGCAGCTGGGCAACAGATACGCAGTATTTT. Protein sequence: CASSWATDTQYF.